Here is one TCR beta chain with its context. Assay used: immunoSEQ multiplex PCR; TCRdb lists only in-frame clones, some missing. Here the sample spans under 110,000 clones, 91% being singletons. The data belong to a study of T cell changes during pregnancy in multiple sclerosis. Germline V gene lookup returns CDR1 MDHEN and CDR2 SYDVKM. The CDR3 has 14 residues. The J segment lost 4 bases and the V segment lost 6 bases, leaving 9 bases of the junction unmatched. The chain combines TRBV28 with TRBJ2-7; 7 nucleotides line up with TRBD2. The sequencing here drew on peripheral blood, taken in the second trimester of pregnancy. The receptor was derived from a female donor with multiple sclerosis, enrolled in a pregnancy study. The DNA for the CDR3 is TGTGCCAGCAGGGAGAGTAGCGGGCGGTACGAGCAGTACTTC. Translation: CASRESSGRYEQYF.